The T cell receptor (beta chain) under discussion was sequenced for a study of T cell responses to AZD1222 COVID-19 vaccine (TCRdb year 2021). At the level of the whole study: AZD1222 recipients with second doses at about 4 weeks or about 12 weeks were pooled, because spike-specific TCR depth and breadth did not differ between schedules. A total of over 230 trial participants underwent TCR sequencing, of whom around 200 received two doses of AZD1222 and 26 received two doses of the MenACWY control vaccine. Trial participants were enrolled into age subgroups of 18-55, 56-69 and 70-plus years, which contained 148, 28 and 57 TCR-sequenced participants, respectively. General study outcomes and caveats: In the small 56-69-year group, the increase in depth fell short of significance, most likely because of low power. Because no day 14 peak-response samples were available, the repertoires could be characterized only after the peak T cell response. Nearly half of unique spike-specific TCRs reportedly recognized epitopes outside regions mutated in the B.1.351 and B.1.1.7 variants. Only six AZD1222 recipients were SARS-CoV-2 seropositive at baseline, limiting conclusions about previously exposed vaccinees. After two AZD1222 doses, spike-specific TCR breadth and depth were significantly higher than at day 0 and than in MenACWY recipients. CD4 TCRs associated with the vaccine covered the entire spike protein, and the dominant responses were in regions 160-218 and 743-854. Participants were mostly white British, with more females than males. The authors suggested clonal diversity may have been underestimated.

Its CDR3 holds 14 amino acids, cysteine through phenylalanine. Just the 42-base CDR3 DNA is kept, in frame starting at base 1. Reading the germline V gene gives CDR1 MGHRA and CDR2 YSYEKL. Trimming at the junction amounts to 0 bases on V and 7 bases on J, and the germline ends lie 10 bases apart. Turning to this clone: Its specific antigen is unknown. No base quality information exists; no much larger clone differs at one position.

This specimen's time point label, interpreted: baseline before first vaccination. Vaccinee samples came from UK trials COV001 and COV002, including a single-blind randomized controlled phase 2/3 trial of AZD1222 (ChAdOx1 nCoV-19) in healthy adults. For TCRbeta chain sequencing, PBMC samples were collected from trial participants at day 0 and at day 28 after the second dose. The CDR3 regions of human TCRbeta chains were analyzed by immunosequencing. In the authors' own workflow: TCRs in the repertoires were matched against a reference library of SARS-CoV-2-specific TCRs that had been generated with the MIRA antigen-specificity platform. Breadth meant the fraction of unique TCRs that were SARS-CoV-2-associated, whereas depth meant the fraction of total T cells that were SARS-CoV-2-associated. Using the MIRA data, each spike-specific TCR was assigned both to the spike region to which the TCR was reactive and to a CD4 or CD8 class. Log10-transformed breadth and depth values were compared by one-way ANOVA with Sidak's multiple comparisons tests. Entries here come from immuneACCESS through TCRdb and include only in-frame sequences with V and J called. Some clones fail to appear in such tables; in the studies checked, an unresolved V gene covers under half of the shortfall, and the cause of the remainder is unknown. For V, J and clone size, that table is used; D and trimming come from the DNA. In this sample the table shows tens of thousands of clones, around nine tenths of which occur a single time. Just under 4% of the sample is held by the ten biggest clonotypes.

Sequencing used peripheral blood, obtained on day 0 of AZD1222 vaccination. The sequence was obtained from an adult in good health. Here the chain combines TRBV4-1 and TRBJ2-1, with the D gene not confidently named. For the CDR3, the sequence is CASSQDKYFNEQFF. The sequenced DNA is TGCGCCAGCAGCCAAGATAAATATTTTAATGAGCAGTTCTTC.